This is a list of T cell receptor beta chains from one sample in a study of blood T cell repertoires in COVID-19. Sequenced by immunoSEQ multiplex PCR; TCRdb stores in-frame clones only, minus some. The data contain under 300,000 clones, more than 85% of them seen just once; the ten biggest clones take up roughly 8.6%. The sample consisted of PBMCs or T cells enriched from blood (not recorded which). These receptors came from a man in his forties or fifties who had recovered from COVID-19. Each CDR3 is given without its conserved first and last residue. A D gene is named only where the DNA matches it firmly.

TRBJ2-1 NA TRBV18 ASSPTPGQYNEQF
TRBJ2-7 TRBD1 TRBV29-1 SVVRDRGYEQY
TRBJ2-7 NA TRBV6-5 ASSPDNVPSYEQY
TRBJ2-3 TRBD2 TRBV6-2/TRBV6-3 ASSPLGLAGITDTQY
TRBJ2-5 TRBD1 TRBV19 ASSIGQGRETQY
TRBJ2-1 NA TRBV4-3 ASSQGGGSLTYNEQF
TRBJ1-2 TRBD1 TRBV28 ASRPGQGTYGYT
TRBJ1-1 NA TRBV6-4 ASRAGHSNTEAF
TRBJ2-2 NA TRBV6-5 ASRTGTLTGELF
TRBJ2-2 TRBD2 TRBV3-1/TRBV3-2 ASSQPTSPGELF
TRBJ1-1 NA TRBV25-1 ASSKQGDLNTEAF
TRBJ2-5 NA TRBV2 ASQRQGLAQETQY
TRBJ1-2 TRBD1 TRBV6-1 ASSEPTGGYGYT
TRBJ1-5 TRBD1 TRBV3-1/TRBV3-2 ASSQGTGRNQPQH
TRBJ2-7 TRBD2 TRBV7-3 ASSLTSGVYEQY
TRBJ1-2 NA TRBV28 ASSPPSGSNYGYT
TRBJ1-2 NA TRBV7-6 ASSPRLSAGGYT
TRBJ1-2 NA TRBV18 ASSAIRENGGYGYT